Shown below are 14 T cell receptor beta chains from a single sample sequenced in a study of CD8+ T cells in alopecia areata. After isolation, RNA underwent reverse transcription to generate cDNA as the sequencing template. Clones were sequenced by immunoSEQ multiplex PCR, and TCRdb holds only the in-frame ones, with some missing. The repertoire includes around 8,000 clones, 65% to 80% of them detected once, and about 2.9% sits in the top ten. It was for about 5 patients that CD4+ cells were sorted into CD25+CD127- cells. The specimen sequenced was CD4+ Tregs sorted from blood. The receptors stem from a human donor with alopecia areata.

The gene calls are TRBV4-3 and TRBJ1-1; 10 bases match TRBD1. V shed 4 bases, J shed 1 base, and the junction held 6 bases outside the gene matches. CDR3 length equals 16 residues. The germline gives CDR1 LGHNA, CDR2 YSLEER. CDR3 amino acids: CASSRRQGAGNTEAFF. CDR3 sequence (DNA): TGCGCCAGCAGCCGGAGACAGGGGGCAGGGAACACTGAAGCTTTCTTT.

The genes are TRBV10-3 and TRBJ2-1; no reliable D call. V was trimmed by 8 bases and J by 0 bases, leaving 8 bases between them. The CDR3 is 13 amino acids. The germline CDR1 and CDR2 sequences are ENHRY and SYGVKD. CDR3 sequence: CAIGPSSYNEQFF. The CDR3 nucleotides read TGTGCCATCGGCCCGAGCTCCTACAATGAGCAGTTCTTC.

The rearrangement joins TRBV9 to TRBJ2-7; D is unresolved. Deletions cut 4 bases from V and 2 bases from J, with 10 bases between. This CDR3 spans 13 amino acids. The germline V gene has CDR1 SGDLS and CDR2 YYNGEE. CDR3 nucleotide sequence: TGTGCCAGCAGCCCCGCTGGTCCCTACGAGCAGTACTTC. Protein sequence: CASSPAGPYEQYF. Using reference TRBV9 and TRBJ2-7 for the parts outside the CDR3, the full variable domain is DSGVTQTPKHLITATGQRVTLRCSPRSGDLSVYWYQQSLDQGLQFLIQYYNGEERAKGNILERFSAQQFPDLHSELNLSSLELGDSALYFCASSPAGPYEQYFGPGTRLTVT.

Only a few counts were recorded for this clone. V and J are TRBV5-1 and TRBJ2-3; D ambiguous. This CDR3 has 15 amino acids. The V end lost 0 bases, the J end lost 0 bases, and 8 bases lay between the germline ends. Germline-derived CDR1 and CDR2 are SGHRS and YFSETQ. CDR3 DNA sequence: TGCGCCAGCAGCTTGGTCGGATTTAGCACAGATACGCAGTATTTT. Translating it yields CASSLVGFSTDTQYF.

The gene calls are TRBV9 and TRBJ2-2, with 9 bases identical to TRBD2. There are 18 residues in the CDR3. J was trimmed by 5 bases and V by 0 bases; bases with no gene match: 11. CDR1 is SGDLS, CDR2 YYNGEE, per germline. The CDR3 nucleotides read TGTGCCAGCAGCGTAGATCAAGCGGGGGGTCTGTGGACCGGGGAGCTGTTTTTT. It translates to CASSVDQAGGLWTGELFF.

The chain combines TRBV7-9 with TRBJ1-1; unclear D gene. The CDR3 loop spans 13 amino acids. The V gene lost 1 base and the J gene lost 5 bases, with 8 bases spanning the gap. CDR1 and CDR2 from the germline V gene are SEHNR and FQNEAQ (reference sequence). Written as DNA, the CDR3 is TGTGCCAGCAGCTTAGTGGGTAGAACTGAAGCTTTCTTT. It codes for CASSLVGRTEAFF.

V is TRBV7-2 and J is TRBJ2-7; 13 bases agree with TRBD2. The germline V gene encodes CDR1 SGHTA and CDR2 FQGNSA. J lost 3 bases, V lost 5 bases, and 4 bases had no gene match. The CDR3 spans 15 residues. As DNA, the CDR3 is TGTGCCAGCAGCACTAGGACTAGCGGGGGCTACGAGCAGTACTTC. Its protein is CASSTRTSGGYEQYF. Combining the CDR3 with reference TRBV7-2 and TRBJ2-7 gives the whole variable domain GAGVSQSPSNKVTEKGKDVELRCDPISGHTALYWYRQSLGQGLEFLIYFQGNSAPDKSGLPSDRFSAERTGGSVSTLTIQRTQQEDSAVYLCASSTRTSGGYEQYFGPGTRLTVT.

The table lists this clone with a few counts. The V and J genes are TRBV7-2 and TRBJ2-3; no reliable D call. This CDR3 contains 12 residues. From germline, CDR1 is SGHTA and CDR2 FQGNSA. Trimming removed 0 bases at V and 4 bases at J, with 2 bases between. CDR3 sequence: CASSLAPDTQYF. The CDR3 nucleotides are TGTGCCAGCAGCTTAGCCCCAGATACGCAGTATTTT.

A note on this clone: In the same sample, other DNA sequences code for this CDR3. This chain joins TRBV30 and TRBJ1-5, with D tentatively TRBD1 (5 bases). Germline V lookup: CDR1 GTSNPN, CDR2 SVGIG (reference sequence). Deletions cut 0 bases from V and 0 bases from J, with 9 bases between. This CDR3 spans 15 amino acids. The CDR3 loop is CAWSVLGGSNQPQHF. The CDR3 DNA reads as TGTGCCTGGAGTGTACTTGGGGGTAGCAATCAGCCCCAGCATTTT.

The chain uses TRBV4-2 and TRBJ2-4; TRBD2 is a possible D gene (5 bases). Looked up from germline, CDR1 is LGHNA and CDR2 is YNFKEQ. This CDR3 comprises 14 residues. Deletions cut 1 base from V and 4 bases from J, with 8 bases between. For the CDR3, the DNA is TGTGCCAGCAGCCAAGTGCGAGGGAAAAACATTCAGTACTTC. Its protein is CASSQVRGKNIQYF.

The chain couples TRBV30 to TRBJ2-2; 8 bases map to TRBD2. V lost 4 bases and J lost 7; bases outside the gene matches: 2. Germline V CDR1 and CDR2: GTSNPN, SVGIG (reference sequence). The CDR3 loop spans 12 amino acids. The CDR3 spells CAWTGGVGELFF. CDR3 coding DNA: TGTGCCTGGACCGGGGGGGTCGGGGAGCTGTTTTTT. Filled out from reference TRBV30 and TRBJ2-2, the complete variable domain reads SQTIHQWPATLVQPVGSPLSLECTVEGTSNPNLYWYRQAAGRGLQLLFYSVGIGQISSEVPQNLSASRPQDRQFILSSKKLLLSDSGFYLCAWTGGVGELFFGEGSRLTVL.

The rearrangement links TRBV7-8 to TRBJ2-5; D uncertain. The V end was cut by 7 bases, the J end by 0 bases, with 12 bases between. Germline V CDR1 and CDR2: SGHVS, FQNEAQ. This CDR3 is 14 amino acids long. CDR3 nucleotides: TGTGCCAGCACCCCGCGTTGGTACCAAGAGACCCAGTACTTC. This translates into CASTPRWYQETQYF.

Notes on this clone: Here the CDR3 omits its conserved ending phenylalanine or tryptophan, so a read error is the likely source. The rearrangement uses TRBV7-9 and TRBJ2-7; D gene uncertain. This CDR3 is 13 amino acids long. V dropped 0 bases and J dropped 5 bases, with 8 bases sitting between them. CDR1 and CDR2 (germline): SEHNR, FQNEAQ (reference sequence). CDR3 coding DNA: TGTGCCAGCAGCTTAGCTGGGATCCACGAGCAGTACCTC. It is translated as CASSLAGIHEQYL.

This rearrangement joins TRBV5-1 to TRBJ1-1; 11 bases are shared with TRBD1. The trim removed 3 bases at V and 4 bases at J, leaving 14 bases unmatched. Germline V gives CDR1 SGHRS, CDR2 YFSETQ. CDR3 length: 18 residues. The CDR3 nucleotides are TGCGCCAGCAGCTCCCTTACCGGGACAGGGGGAATTCGCACTGAAGCTTTCTTT. It translates to CASSSLTGTGGIRTEAFF.